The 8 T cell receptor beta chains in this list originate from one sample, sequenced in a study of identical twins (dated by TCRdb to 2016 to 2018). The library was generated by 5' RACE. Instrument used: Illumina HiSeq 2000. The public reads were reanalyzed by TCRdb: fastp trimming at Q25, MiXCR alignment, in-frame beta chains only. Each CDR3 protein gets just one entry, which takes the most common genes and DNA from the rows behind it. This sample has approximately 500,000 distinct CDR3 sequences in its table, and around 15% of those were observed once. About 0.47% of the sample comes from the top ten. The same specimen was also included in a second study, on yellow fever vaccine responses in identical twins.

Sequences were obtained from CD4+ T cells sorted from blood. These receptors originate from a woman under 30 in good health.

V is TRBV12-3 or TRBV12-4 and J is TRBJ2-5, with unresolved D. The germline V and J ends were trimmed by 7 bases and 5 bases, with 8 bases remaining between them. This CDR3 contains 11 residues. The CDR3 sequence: CASTSVETQYF. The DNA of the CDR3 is TGTGCCAGCACCTCCGTGGAGACCCAGTACTTC.

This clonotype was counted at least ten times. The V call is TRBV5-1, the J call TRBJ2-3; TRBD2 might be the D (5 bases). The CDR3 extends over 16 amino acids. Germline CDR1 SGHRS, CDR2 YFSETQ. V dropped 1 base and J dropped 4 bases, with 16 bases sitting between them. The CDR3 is CASSLRETGKSDTQYF. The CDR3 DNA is TGCGCCAGCAGCTTGAGGGAGACTGGCAAGTCAGATACGCAGTATTTT. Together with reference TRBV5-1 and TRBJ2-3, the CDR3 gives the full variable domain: KAGVTQTPRYLIKTRGQQVTLSCSPISGHRSVSWYQQTPGQGLQFLFEYFSETQRNKGNFPGRFSGRQFSNSRSEMNVSTLELGDSALYLCASSLRETGKSDTQYFGPGTRLTVL.

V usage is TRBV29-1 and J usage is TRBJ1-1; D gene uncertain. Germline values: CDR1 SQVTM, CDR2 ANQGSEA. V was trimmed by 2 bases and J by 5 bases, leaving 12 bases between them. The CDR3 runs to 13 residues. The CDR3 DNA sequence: TGCAGCGTTGAAAATGAAGTCAGGACTGAAGCTTTCTTT. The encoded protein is CSVENEVRTEAFF.

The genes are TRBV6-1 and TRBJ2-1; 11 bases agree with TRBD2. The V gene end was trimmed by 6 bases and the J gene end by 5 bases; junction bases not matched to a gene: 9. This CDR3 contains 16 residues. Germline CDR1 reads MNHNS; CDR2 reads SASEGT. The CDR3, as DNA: TGTGCCAGCAGGCCAAAGGGACTAGCGGAGAACAATGAGCAGTTCTTC. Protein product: CASRPKGLAENNEQFF.

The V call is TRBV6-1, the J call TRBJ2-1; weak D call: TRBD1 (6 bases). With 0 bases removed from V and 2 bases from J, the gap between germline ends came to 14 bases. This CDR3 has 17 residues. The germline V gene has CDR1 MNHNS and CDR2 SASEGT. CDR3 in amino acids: CASSEAPGTPTYNEQFF. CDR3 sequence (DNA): TGTGCCAGCAGTGAAGCGCCCGGGACACCCACCTACAATGAGCAGTTCTTC.

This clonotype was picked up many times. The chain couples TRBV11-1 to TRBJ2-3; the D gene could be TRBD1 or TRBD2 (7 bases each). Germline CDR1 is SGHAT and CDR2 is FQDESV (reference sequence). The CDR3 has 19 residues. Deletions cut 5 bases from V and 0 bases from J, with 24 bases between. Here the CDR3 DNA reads TGTGCCAGCAGCCCCCGGTCGACAGGGACTACTACTAGCACAGATACGCAGTATTTT. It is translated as CASSPRSTGTTTSTDTQYF.

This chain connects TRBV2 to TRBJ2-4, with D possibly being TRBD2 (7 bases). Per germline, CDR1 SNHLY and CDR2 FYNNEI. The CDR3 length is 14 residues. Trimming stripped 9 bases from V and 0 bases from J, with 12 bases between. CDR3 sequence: CARGGALAKNIQYF. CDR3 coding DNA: TGTGCCAGAGGGGGGGCCCTAGCCAAAAACATTCAGTACTTC.

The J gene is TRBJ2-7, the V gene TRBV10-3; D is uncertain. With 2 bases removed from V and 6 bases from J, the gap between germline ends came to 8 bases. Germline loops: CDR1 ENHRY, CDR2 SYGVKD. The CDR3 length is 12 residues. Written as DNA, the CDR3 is TGTGCCATCAGTGAGGTTACGGGCGAGCAGTACGTC. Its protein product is CAISEVTGEQYV.